This T cell receptor (beta chain) was found in a study of T cell responses to AZD1222 COVID-19 vaccine. Whole-study findings and limits: Females made up more of the donors, who were largely white British, and clonal diversity may have come out too low. Vaccination with two AZD1222 doses was followed by a rise in Spike-specific TCR breadth and depth. Repertoire sampling was restricted to post-peak T cell response timepoints.

Analyses pooled second doses at about 4 or about 12 weeks. In germline, CDR1 is MNHNS, CDR2 SASEGT. Trimming took off 2 bases at V and 7 bases at J, with 9 bases between the two ends. CDR3 length: 13 amino acids. The table came from immunoSEQ multiplex PCR; TCRdb's copy has only in-frame clones and leaves some out. The table lists 150,000 or so clones, about 91% of them singletons. With regard to this clone: Its specificity is unknown.

Specimen: peripheral blood, collected 28 days after the second AZD1222 dose. This clonotype was sampled from an adult who received the AZD1222 COVID-19 vaccine. This chain joins TRBV6-1 and TRBJ2-1; unclear D gene. The CDR3 sequence: CASSEKGPNEQFF. CDR3 coding DNA: TGTGCCAGCAGTGAAAAAGGGCCAAATGAGCAGTTCTTC.